A single sample gave rise to the 5 T cell receptor beta chains below, sequenced in a study of blood T cell repertoires in COVID-19. Only in-frame clones appear in the TCRdb table, and some are missing; sequencing was by immunoSEQ multiplex PCR. The sample contains about 140,000 clones, 76% of which appear only once. Sequencing input: peripheral blood. These receptors came from a woman of 80 years or more with active or convalescent COVID-19.

The rearrangement links TRBV11-1 to TRBJ1-3; D gene unclear. CDR3 length equals 16 residues. V was trimmed by 2 bases and J by 0 bases, leaving 11 bases between them. CDR1 and CDR2 from the germline V gene are SGHAT and FQDESV (reference sequence). CDR3 DNA sequence: TGTGCCAGCAGCTTATCGGGAACCAACTCTGGAAACACCATATATTTT. It translates to CASSLSGTNSGNTIYF.

The chain employs TRBV20-1 and TRBJ2-7, with D possibly matching TRBD2 (5 bases). Trimming left V 3 bases short and J 3 bases short, with 9 bases between. Germline V gene sequence: CDR1 DFQATT, CDR2 SNEGSKA (reference sequence). This CDR3 is built from 12 residues. As DNA, the CDR3 is TGCAGTGCTAGTGCGGGTAGCTACGAGCAGTACTTC. Amino acids: CSASAGSYEQYF.

This clone appeared once. The V and J genes are TRBV6-5 and TRBJ1-6; 9 bases are a match to TRBD1. This CDR3 is 14 amino acids long. Germline trimming cut 6 bases from V and 9 bases from J; bases unmatched to any gene: 6. CDR1 is MNHEY and CDR2 is SVGAGI in the germline V gene. CDR3 amino acids: CASSPGQGSSPLHF. The CDR3, as DNA: TGTGCCAGCAGCCCGGGACAGGGAAGTTCACCCCTCCACTTT.

This chain connects TRBV28 to TRBJ1-5; 7 nucleotides line up with TRBD1. This CDR3 has 14 residues. Germline lookup yields CDR1 MDHEN and CDR2 SYDVKM. Unmatched junction bases numbered 6, after V lost 5 bases and J lost 5 bases. The chain's CDR3 is CASSMTGSYQPQHF. The CDR3, as DNA: TGTGCCAGCAGTATGACAGGGTCATATCAGCCCCAGCATTTT. Using reference TRBV28 and TRBJ1-5 for the parts outside the CDR3, the full variable domain is DVKVTQSSRYLVKRTGEKVFLECVQDMDHENMFWYRQDPGLGLRLIYFSYDVKMKEKGDIPEGYSVSREKKERFSLILESASTNQTSMYLCASSMTGSYQPQHFGDGTRLSIL.

This clone was counted only a few times. The chain combines TRBV5-1 with TRBJ1-4; maybe TRBD1 (5 bases). CDR1 SGHRS and CDR2 YFSETQ come from the germline V gene. V lost 1 base to trimming and J lost 0 bases, with 7 bases between them. The CDR3 consists of 15 residues. The chain's CDR3 is CASSLRGPTNEKLFF. CDR3 in DNA: TGCGCCAGCAGCTTGAGGGGTCCAACTAATGAAAAACTGTTTTTT.